The following is a T cell receptor beta chain sequence with its context. Its antigen is still unknown. The CDR3 is 15 amino acids. Germline V CDR1 and CDR2: MNHNY, SVGAGI (reference sequence). V dropped 2 bases and J dropped 2; count of bases not matched to a gene: 3. This specimen comes from a study of cytomegalovirus exposure and HLA in healthy donors. The study's findings and limits: Earlier analysis looked at TCR beta V segments, and most were productive about 90% or about 30% of the time. The classifier reportedly diagnosed cytomegalovirus status with high sensitivity and specificity. Clonal expansion, a later analysis showed, was greater in HLA-associated TCR beta chains than in equally common others.

Researchers ran the PCR with 60 Vbeta and 13 Jbeta primers. Original processing methods: Counted up in a later analysis, unique TCR beta chains came to about 80 million, with around 12 million shared. Sequenced by immunoSEQ multiplex PCR; TCRdb stores in-frame clones only, minus some. The DNA gave D and trimming, while V, J and clone size come from that table. The sample records fewer than 90,000 clones, roughly 80% being singletons. This chain joins TRBV6-6 and TRBJ1-3; the match to TRBD1 covers 7 bases. The sequenced sample consisted of PBMCs. The clonotype comes from a middle-aged woman in good health and CMV-seropositive. As DNA, the CDR3 is TGTGCCAGCAGTTACCCTGGGACAGCTGGAAACACCATATATTTT. Its translation is CASSYPGTAGNTIYF.